These T cell receptor beta chains were read from a single sample in a study of post-analysis software for immune sequencing data. TCRdb independently ran MiXCR on the PCR reads; one entry per CDR3 protein. The sample shows about 430,000 distinct CDR3 sequences, 35% to 45% of them seen only once. Source material: blood. These receptors all come from a girl between 2 and 10 years old with multiple sclerosis. Each CDR3 is given with its conserved first and last residue. A D gene is named only where the DNA matches it firmly. Clone size is shown for a subset of rows, as once, few, many or a class of expanded clone.

j_call clone_size v_call d_call cdr3_aa cdr3_nt
TRBJ2-1 . TRBV2 TRBD1 CASRGQVRSSYNEQFF TGTGCCAGCAGGGGACAGGTACGGAGCTCCTACAATGAGCAGTTCTTC
TRBJ1-3 few TRBV7-9 . CASVTGGNTIYF TGTGCCAGTGTGACAGGAGGAAACACCATATATTTT
TRBJ1-6 . TRBV4-3 TRBD1 CASSQEVRDRQSYNSPLHF TGCGCCAGCAGCCAAGAAGTTAGGGACAGGCAAAGTTATAATTCACCCCTCCACTTT
TRBJ2-3 . TRBV7-9 TRBD2 CASSSAGGGDTQYF TGTGCCAGCAGCTCTGCGGGAGGCGGAGATACGCAGTATTTT
TRBJ1-2 . TRBV2 TRBD1 CASSANDRADYGYTF TGTGCCAGCAGTGCGAACGACAGGGCCGACTATGGCTACACCTTC
TRBJ1-1 few TRBV3-1 . CASSQELLNTEAFF TGTGCCAGCAGCCAAGAACTCCTGAACACTGAAGCTTTCTTT
TRBJ2-7 few TRBV5-1 . CASSLVTGWISYEQYF TGCGCCAGCAGCTTGGTAACAGGGTGGATCTCCTACGAGCAGTACTTC
TRBJ2-3 few TRBV28 TRBD2 CASSNVHQGLGMSTDTQYF TGTGCCAGCAGTAACGTACACCAGGGACTAGGGATGAGCACGGATACGCAGTATTTT
TRBJ1-6 few TRBV12-3/TRBV12-4 TRBD1 CASSPRQGTPLHF TGTGCCAGCAGTCCACGACAGGGAACACCCCTCCACTTT
TRBJ2-1 few TRBV7-8 TRBD2 CASSLRLAGVGYNEQFF TGTGCCAGCAGCTTAAGGCTAGCGGGAGTCGGATACAATGAGCAGTTCTTC
TRBJ2-1 few TRBV6-5 . CASTLYFGGPNEQFF TGTGCCAGCACCCTTTACTTCGGGGGCCCCAATGAGCAGTTCTTC
TRBJ2-1 few TRBV7-9 . CASSLGGGYDEQFF TGTGCCAGCAGCTTAGGAGGAGGGTACGATGAGCAGTTCTTC
TRBJ2-1 few TRBV5-1 TRBD1 CASSLVSGQGPSEQFF TGCGCCAGCAGCTTGGTCTCGGGACAGGGTCCAAGTGAGCAGTTCTTC
TRBJ2-1 . TRBV29-1 TRBD2 CSARDYRMTEQFF TGCAGCGCGAGGGACTATAGGATGACTGAGCAGTTCTTC
TRBJ1-2 . TRBV6-1 . CASSEAVVGIYYGYTF TGTGCCAGCAGTGAAGCCGTCGTCGGAATTTACTATGGCTACACCTTC
TRBJ1-5 . TRBV27 . CASSFGGPGQPQHF TGTGCCAGCAGTTTTGGGGGGCCGGGTCAGCCCCAGCATTTT
TRBJ1-6 . TRBV5-1 . CASSLAPADSLSNSPLHF TGCGCCAGCAGCTTGGCCCCGGCAGACTCTCTTTCTAATTCACCCCTCCACTTT
TRBJ1-5 . TRBV10-3 . CAISEIGGQGQPQHF TGTGCCATCAGTGAGATCGGTGGGCAGGGTCAGCCCCAGCATTTT
TRBJ2-1 . TRBV6-1 . CASSEVRHGAYNEQFF TGTGCCAGCAGTGAAGTACGGCATGGGGCCTACAATGAGCAGTTCTTC
TRBJ2-5 few TRBV13 . CASSGGRGETQYF TGTGCCAGCAGCGGGGGCCGTGGGGAGACCCAGTACTTC
TRBJ2-3 . TRBV20-1 . CSASSKGSTDTQYF TGCAGTGCTAGTAGTAAAGGGTCCACAGATACGCAGTATTTT
TRBJ1-2 few TRBV7-2 . CASSLSPGPATRYYGYTF TGTGCCAGCAGCTTATCCCCAGGCCCTGCGACCCGTTACTATGGCTACACCTTC
TRBJ2-1 . TRBV4-3 TRBD2 CASSQAGGTYNEQFF TGCGCCAGCAGCCAAGCGGGGGGAACCTACAATGAGCAGTTCTTC
TRBJ2-3 few TRBV4-2 . CASSQGHTSTDTQYF TGTGCCAGCAGCCAAGGACACACTAGCACAGATACGCAGTATTTT